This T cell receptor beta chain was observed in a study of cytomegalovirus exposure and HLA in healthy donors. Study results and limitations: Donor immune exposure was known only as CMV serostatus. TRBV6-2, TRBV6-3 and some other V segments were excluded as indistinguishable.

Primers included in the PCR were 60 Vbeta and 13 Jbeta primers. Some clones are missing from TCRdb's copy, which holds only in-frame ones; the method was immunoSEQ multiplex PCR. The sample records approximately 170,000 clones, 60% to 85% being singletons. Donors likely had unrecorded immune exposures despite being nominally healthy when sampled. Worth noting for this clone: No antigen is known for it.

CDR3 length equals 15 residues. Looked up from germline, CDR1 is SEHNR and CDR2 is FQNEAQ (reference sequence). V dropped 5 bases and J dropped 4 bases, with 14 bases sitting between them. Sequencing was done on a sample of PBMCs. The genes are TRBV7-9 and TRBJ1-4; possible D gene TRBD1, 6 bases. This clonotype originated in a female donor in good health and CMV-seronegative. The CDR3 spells CASSLTGQFNEKLFF. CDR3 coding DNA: TGTGCCAGCAGCCTCACAGGACAGTTTAATGAAAAACTGTTTTTT.